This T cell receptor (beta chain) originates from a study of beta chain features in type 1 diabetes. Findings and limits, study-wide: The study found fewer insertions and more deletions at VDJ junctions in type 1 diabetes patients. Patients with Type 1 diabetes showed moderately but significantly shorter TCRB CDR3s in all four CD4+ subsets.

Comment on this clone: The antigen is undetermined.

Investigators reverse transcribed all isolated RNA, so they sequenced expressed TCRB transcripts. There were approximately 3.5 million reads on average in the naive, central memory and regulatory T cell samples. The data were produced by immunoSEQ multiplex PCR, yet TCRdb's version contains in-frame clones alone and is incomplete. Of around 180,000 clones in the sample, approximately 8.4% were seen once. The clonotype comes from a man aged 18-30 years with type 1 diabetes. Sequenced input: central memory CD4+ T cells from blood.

The CDR3 DNA sequence: TGTGCCAGCAGAACCCCCGGGGTTGGCACAGATACGCAGTATTTT. This encodes CASRTPGVGTDTQYF. The J gene is TRBJ2-3, the V gene TRBV28; a weak D match, TRBD2 (5 bases). The CDR3 is 15 residues long. Deletions cut 6 bases from V and 1 base from J, with 14 bases between. Looked up from germline, CDR1 is MDHEN and CDR2 is SYDVKM. Supplemented by reference TRBV28 and TRBJ2-3, the full variable domain reads DVKVTQSSRYLVKRTGEKVFLECVQDMDHENMFWYRQDPGLGLRLIYFSYDVKMKEKGDIPEGYSVSREKKERFSLILESASTNQTSMYLCASRTPGVGTDTQYFGPGTRLTVL.